This note documents a single T cell receptor (beta chain) sequence. The data were taken from a study of OX40 agonist ivuxolimab in advanced cancers. Sequencing was performed with immunoSEQ multiplex PCR; in TCRdb, only in-frame clones are kept and a portion is missing. In the table there are approximately 19,000 clones, around 80% of which are singletons. Germline CDR1 reads MDHEN; CDR2 reads SYDVKM. The CDR3 is 15 residues long. V lost 6 bases and J lost 6, with 17 bases in between. The chain couples TRBV28 to TRBJ1-4; TRBD1 is a possible D gene (6 bases). This specimen was CD4+ or CD8+ T cells sorted from blood, taken in a trial of the OX40 agonist ivuxolimab. The sequence came from an adult with an advanced solid tumor such as melanoma, head and neck, liver or kidney cancer. CDR3 nucleotides: TGTGCCAGCAGCCAAATTATGACAGGTCATGAAAAACTGTTTTTT. The encoded protein is CASSQIMTGHEKLFF.